This T cell receptor (beta chain) came from a study of Tregs in tolerant kidney transplant recipients. Broader study findings: Validation in larger populations is needed because few patients were studied. Tregs expanded with activated donor B cells seemed most donor-specific.

Produced via immunoSEQ multiplex PCR; TCRdb's table is partial and in-frame only. Of about 240,000 clones in the sample, 65% to 85% are singletons; the top ten hold around 0.6%. About this clone itself: Its antigen is unknown.

V was clipped by 2 bases and J by 6 bases, with 13 bases between them. The CDR3 extends over 14 amino acids. Germline-derived CDR1 and CDR2 are LNHDA and SQIVND (reference sequence). Unstimulated Tregs (CD4+CD25+CD127-) and CD4+CD25- non-Tregs were sorted from PBMCs. Sequencing input: CD4+ T cells from blood. This sequence originates from a human donor in good health. V and J are TRBV19 and TRBJ1-2; D call uncertain. The DNA for the CDR3 is TGTGCCAGTAGTATAAGGGCAGGCCCACATGGCTACACCTTC. This translates into CASSIRAGPHGYTF.